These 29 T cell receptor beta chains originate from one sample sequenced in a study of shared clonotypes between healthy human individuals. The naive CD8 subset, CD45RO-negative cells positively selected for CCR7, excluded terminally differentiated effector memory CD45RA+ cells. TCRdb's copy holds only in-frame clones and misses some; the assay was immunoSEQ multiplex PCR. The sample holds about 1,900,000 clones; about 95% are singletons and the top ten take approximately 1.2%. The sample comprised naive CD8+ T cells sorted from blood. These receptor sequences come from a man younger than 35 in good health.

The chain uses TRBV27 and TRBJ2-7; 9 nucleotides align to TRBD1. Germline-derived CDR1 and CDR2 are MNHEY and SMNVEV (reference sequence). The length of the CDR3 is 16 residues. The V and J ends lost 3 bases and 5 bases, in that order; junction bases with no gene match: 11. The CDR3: CASSFGLGTGNNEQYF. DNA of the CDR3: TGTGCCAGCAGTTTTGGGCTCGGGACAGGGAACAACGAGCAGTACTTC.

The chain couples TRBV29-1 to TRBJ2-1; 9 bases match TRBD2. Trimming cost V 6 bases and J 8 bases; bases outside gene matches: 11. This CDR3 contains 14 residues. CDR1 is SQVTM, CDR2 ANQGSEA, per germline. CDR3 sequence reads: CSVRIAGVRDEQFF. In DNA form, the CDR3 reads TGCAGCGTCCGGATAGCGGGAGTCAGGGATGAGCAGTTCTTC.

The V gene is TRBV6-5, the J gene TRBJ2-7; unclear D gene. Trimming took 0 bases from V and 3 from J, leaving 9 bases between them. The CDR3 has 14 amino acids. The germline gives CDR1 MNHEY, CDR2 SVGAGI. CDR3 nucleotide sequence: TGTGCCAGCAGTTACTCGCAGGCTTACTACGAGCAGTACTTC. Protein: CASSYSQAYYEQYF.

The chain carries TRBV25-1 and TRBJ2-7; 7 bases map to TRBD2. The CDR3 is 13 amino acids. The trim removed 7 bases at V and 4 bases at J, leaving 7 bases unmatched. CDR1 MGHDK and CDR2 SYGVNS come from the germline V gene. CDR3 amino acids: CASTPLGGYEQYF. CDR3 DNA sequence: TGTGCCAGCACCCCACTGGGGGGGTACGAGCAGTACTTC.

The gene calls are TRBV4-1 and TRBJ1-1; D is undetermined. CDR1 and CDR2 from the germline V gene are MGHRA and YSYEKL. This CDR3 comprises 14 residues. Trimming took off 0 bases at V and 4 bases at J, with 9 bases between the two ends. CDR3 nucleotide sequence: TGCGCCAGCAGCCAAGAGCGGCACTCCACTGAAGCTTTCTTT. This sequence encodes CASSQERHSTEAFF.

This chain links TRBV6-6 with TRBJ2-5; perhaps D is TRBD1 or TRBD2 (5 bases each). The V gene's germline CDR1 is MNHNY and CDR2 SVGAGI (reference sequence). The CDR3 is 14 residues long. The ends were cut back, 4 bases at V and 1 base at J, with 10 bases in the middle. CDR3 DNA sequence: TGTGCCAGCAGTTCCTGGGGGAGCCAAGAGACCCAGTACTTC. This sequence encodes CASSSWGSQETQYF.

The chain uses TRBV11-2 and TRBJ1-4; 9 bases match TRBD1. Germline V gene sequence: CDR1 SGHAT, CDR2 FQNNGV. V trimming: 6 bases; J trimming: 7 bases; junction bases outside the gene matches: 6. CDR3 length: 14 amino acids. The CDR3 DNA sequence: TGTGCCAGCAGTCACCGACAGGGGGGTGAAAAACTGTTTTTT. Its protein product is CASSHRQGGEKLFF.

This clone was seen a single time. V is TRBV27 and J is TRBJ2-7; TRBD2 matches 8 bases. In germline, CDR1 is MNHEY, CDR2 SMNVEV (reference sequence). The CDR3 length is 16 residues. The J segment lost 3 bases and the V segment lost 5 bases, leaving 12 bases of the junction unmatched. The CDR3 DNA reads TGTGCCAGCAGTCCGAGCGGGGGCGAACACTTCTACGAGCAGTACTTC. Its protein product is CASSPSGGEHFYEQYF.

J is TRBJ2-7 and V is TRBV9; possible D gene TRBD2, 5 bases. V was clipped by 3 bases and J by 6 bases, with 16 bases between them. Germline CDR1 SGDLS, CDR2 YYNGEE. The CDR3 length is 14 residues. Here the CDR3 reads CASSEHPGVSEQYF. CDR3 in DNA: TGTGCCAGCAGCGAGCACCCCGGGGTTTCCGAGCAGTACTTC.

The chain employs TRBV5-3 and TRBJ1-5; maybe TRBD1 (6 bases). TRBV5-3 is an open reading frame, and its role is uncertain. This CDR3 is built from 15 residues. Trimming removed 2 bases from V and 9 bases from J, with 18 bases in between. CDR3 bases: TGTGCCAGAAGCTTCCTTTGGACAGCGGCTGGGCCCCAGCATTTT. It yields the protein CARSFLWTAAGPQHF.

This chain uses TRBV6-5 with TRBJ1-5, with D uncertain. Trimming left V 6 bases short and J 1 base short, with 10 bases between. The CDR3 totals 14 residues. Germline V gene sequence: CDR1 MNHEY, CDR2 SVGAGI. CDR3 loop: CASSPEGSNQPQHF. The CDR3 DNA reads TGTGCCAGCAGCCCCGAAGGGAGCAATCAGCCCCAGCATTTT.

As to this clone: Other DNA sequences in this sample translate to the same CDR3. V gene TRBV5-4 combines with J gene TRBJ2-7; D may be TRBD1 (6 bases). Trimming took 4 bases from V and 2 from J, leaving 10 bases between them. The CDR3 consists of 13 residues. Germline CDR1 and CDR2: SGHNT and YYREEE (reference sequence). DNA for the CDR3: TGTGCCAGCAGCCCCGGGACAACCTACGAGCAGTACTTC. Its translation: CASSPGTTYEQYF.

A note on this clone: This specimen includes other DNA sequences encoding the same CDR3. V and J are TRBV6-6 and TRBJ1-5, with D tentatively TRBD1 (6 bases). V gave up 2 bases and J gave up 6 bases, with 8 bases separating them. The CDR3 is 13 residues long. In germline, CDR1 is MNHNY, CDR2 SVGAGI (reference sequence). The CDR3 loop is CASSYGGGQPQHF. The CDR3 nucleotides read TGTGCCAGCAGTTACGGGGGCGGTCAGCCCCAGCATTTT.

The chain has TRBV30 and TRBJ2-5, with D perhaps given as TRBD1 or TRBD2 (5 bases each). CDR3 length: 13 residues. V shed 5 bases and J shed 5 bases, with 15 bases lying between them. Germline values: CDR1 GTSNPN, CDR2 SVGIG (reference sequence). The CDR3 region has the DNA TGTGCCTGGGGGGGTCAGGGCAGGGAGACCCAGTACTTC. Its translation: CAWGGQGRETQYF.

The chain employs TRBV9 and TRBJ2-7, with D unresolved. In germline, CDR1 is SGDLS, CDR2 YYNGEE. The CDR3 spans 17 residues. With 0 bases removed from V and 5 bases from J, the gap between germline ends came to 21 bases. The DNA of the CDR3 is TGTGCCAGCAGCGTAGTCCCCGTTGGGCAAGGCCCCCACGAGCAGTACTTC. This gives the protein CASSVVPVGQGPHEQYF.

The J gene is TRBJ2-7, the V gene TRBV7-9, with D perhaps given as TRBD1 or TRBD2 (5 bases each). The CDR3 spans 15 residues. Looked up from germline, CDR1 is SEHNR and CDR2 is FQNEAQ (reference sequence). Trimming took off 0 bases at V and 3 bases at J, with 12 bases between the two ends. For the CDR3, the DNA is TGTGCCAGCAGCTTAGCGCCGGGGCTAGACTACGAGCAGTACTTC. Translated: CASSLAPGLDYEQYF. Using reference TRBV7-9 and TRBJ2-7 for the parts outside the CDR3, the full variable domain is DTGVSQNPRHKITKRGQNVTFRCDPISEHNRLYWYRQTLGQGPEFLTYFQNEAQLEKSRLLSDRFSAERPKGSFSTLEIQRTEQGDSAMYLCASSLAPGLDYEQYFGPGTRLTVT.

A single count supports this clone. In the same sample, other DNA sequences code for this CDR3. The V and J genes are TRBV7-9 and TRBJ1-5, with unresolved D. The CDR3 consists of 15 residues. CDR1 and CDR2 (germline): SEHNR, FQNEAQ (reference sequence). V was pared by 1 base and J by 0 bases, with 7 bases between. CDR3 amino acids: CASSLDGYSNQPQHF. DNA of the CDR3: TGTGCCAGCAGCTTAGACGGATATAGCAATCAGCCCCAGCATTTT. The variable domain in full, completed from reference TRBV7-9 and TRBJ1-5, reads DTGVSQNPRHKITKRGQNVTFRCDPISEHNRLYWYRQTLGQGPEFLTYFQNEAQLEKSRLLSDRFSAERPKGSFSTLEIQRTEQGDSAMYLCASSLDGYSNQPQHFGDGTRLSIL.

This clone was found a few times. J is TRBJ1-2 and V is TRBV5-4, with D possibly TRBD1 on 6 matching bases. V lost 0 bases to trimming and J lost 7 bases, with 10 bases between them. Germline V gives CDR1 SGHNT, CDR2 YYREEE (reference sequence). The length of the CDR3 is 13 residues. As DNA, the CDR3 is TGTGCCAGCAGCTTGGTGGAGGGGGGTGGCTACACCTTC. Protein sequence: CASSLVEGGGYTF.

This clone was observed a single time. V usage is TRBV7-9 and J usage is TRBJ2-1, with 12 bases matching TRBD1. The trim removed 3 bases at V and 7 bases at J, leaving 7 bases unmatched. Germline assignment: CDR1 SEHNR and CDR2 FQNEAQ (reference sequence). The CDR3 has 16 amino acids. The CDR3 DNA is TGTGCCAGCAGCTTCGGGACAGGGGGCGCAAATAATGAGCAGTTCTTC. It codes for CASSFGTGGANNEQFF.

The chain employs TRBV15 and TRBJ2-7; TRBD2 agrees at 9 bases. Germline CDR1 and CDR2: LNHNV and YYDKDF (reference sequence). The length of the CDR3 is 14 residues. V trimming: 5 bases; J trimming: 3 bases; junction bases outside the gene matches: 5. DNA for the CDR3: TGTGCCACCAGCCCAAGTAGCGGGAGCTACGAGCAGTACTTC. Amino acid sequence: CATSPSSGSYEQYF.

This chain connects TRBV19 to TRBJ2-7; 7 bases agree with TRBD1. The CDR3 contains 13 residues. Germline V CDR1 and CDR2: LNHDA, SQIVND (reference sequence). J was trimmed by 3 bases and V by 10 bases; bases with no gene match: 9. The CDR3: CATAAGGVYEQYF. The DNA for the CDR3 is TGTGCCACAGCCGCAGGGGGTGTCTACGAGCAGTACTTC. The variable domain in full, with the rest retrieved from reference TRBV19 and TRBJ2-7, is DGGITQSPKYLFRKEGQNVTLSCEQNLNHDAMYWYRQDPGQGLRLIYYSQIVNDFQKGDIAEGYSVSREKKESFPLTVTSAQKNPTAFYLCATAAGGVYEQYFGPGTRLTVT.

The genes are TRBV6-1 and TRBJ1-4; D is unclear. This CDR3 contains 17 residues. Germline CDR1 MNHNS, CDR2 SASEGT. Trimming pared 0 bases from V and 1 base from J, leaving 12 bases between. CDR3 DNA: TGTGCCAGCAGTGAAGCGGAAGGGCGTGGAACTAATGAAAAACTGTTTTTT. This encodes CASSEAEGRGTNEKLFF.

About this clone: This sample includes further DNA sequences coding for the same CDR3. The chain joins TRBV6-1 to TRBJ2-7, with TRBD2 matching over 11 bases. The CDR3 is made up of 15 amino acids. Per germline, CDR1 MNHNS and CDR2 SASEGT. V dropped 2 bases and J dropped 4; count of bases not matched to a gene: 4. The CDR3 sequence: CASSETSGSPYEQYF. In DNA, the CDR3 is TGTGCCAGCAGTGAAACTAGCGGGAGTCCTTACGAGCAGTACTTC.

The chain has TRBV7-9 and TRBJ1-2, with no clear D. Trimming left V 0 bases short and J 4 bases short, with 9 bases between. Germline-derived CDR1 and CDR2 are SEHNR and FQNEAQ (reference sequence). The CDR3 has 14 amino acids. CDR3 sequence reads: CASSLALGSYGYTF. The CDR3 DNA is TGTGCCAGCAGCTTAGCTTTGGGCTCCTATGGCTACACCTTC.

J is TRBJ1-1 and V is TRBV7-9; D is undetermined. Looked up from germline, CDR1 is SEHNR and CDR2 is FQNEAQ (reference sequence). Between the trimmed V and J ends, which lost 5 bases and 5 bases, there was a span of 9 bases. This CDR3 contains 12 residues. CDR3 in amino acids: CASSTVGTEAFF. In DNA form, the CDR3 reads TGTGCCAGCAGCACCGTGGGGACTGAAGCTTTCTTT.

The CDR3 protein is CASSQIPYTVNTEAFF. CDR3 nucleotide sequence: TGCGCCAGCAGCCAAATTCCCTACACGGTGAACACTGAAGCTTTCTTT. V usage is TRBV4-1 and J usage is TRBJ1-1, with D hard to call. With 2 bases removed from V and 0 bases from J, the gap between germline ends came to 13 bases. The CDR3 is 16 residues long. Looked up from germline, CDR1 is MGHRA and CDR2 is YSYEKL.

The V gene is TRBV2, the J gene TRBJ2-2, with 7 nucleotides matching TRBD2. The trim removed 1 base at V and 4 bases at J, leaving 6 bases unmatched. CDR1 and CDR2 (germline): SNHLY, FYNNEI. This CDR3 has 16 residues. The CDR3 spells CASSEGPSGLTGELFF. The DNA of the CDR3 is TGTGCCAGCAGTGAAGGTCCTAGCGGCCTCACCGGGGAGCTGTTTTTT.

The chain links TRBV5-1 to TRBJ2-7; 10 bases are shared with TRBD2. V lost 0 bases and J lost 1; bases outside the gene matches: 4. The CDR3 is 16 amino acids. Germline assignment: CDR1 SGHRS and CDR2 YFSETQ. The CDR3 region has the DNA TGCGCCAGCAGCTTGGAAGTAGCGGGAGGTTCCTACGAGCAGTACTTC. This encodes CASSLEVAGGSYEQYF.

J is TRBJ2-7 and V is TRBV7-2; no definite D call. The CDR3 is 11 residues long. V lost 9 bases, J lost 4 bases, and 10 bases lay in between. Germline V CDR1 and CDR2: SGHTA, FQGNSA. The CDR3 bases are TGTGCCAGGTGGCCCTTGTACGAGCAGTACTTC. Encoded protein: CARWPLYEQYF. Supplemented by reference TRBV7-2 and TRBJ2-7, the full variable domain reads GAGVSQSPSNKVTEKGKDVELRCDPISGHTALYWYRQSLGQGLEFLIYFQGNSAPDKSGLPSDRFSAERTGGSVSTLTIQRTQQEDSAVYLCARWPLYEQYFGPGTRLTVT.